This T cell receptor (gamma chain) is from a study of γδ T cells in repeated Plasmodium falciparum infection. In this sample, this clone turned up many times. The likely explanation is a read error, given a far larger clone one base away. Additional DNA sequences in this sample encode the identical CDR3. TCRdb called clones anew from the multiplex PCR reads with CATT. The table has about 26,000 gamma-chain clones, 2.5% to 3.5% seen once; the top ten hold around a third. Bulk repertoires came from Vgamma9/Vdelta2+ or Vdelta2-negative gammadelta T cells flow-sorted from PBMC. Germline CDR1 reads VINAFY; CDR2 reads YDVSNSKD. The CDR3 runs 11 residues.

The sequenced sample was gamma-delta T cells from blood. The origin of this receptor is a pool of human donors (malaria-infected and uninfected, not separated). This rearrangement joins TRGV5 to TRGJ1 or TRGJ2. The J gene is absent in TCRdb and was assigned here via DNA matching to germline. CDR3 bases: TGTGCCACTTGGGACGGCCCAGAGAAACTCTTT. This sequence encodes CATWDGPEKLF.